This TCR beta chain was observed in a study of blood T cell repertoires in acute mononucleosis (dated by TCRdb to the early 2020s). Background for the entire study: Acute-phase samples, which represented the primary response, were collected within 2 weeks of symptom onset. During acute infection, about 1.9% and 1% of blood CD8 T cells were made up of mean YVL-BR-specific and GLC-BM-specific cells, respectively. A mean blood EBV load of approximately 3.8 log10 genome copies per million B cells was observed during acute infection, and a mean blood EBV load of approximately 2.5 was observed at convalescence.

In light of the paper, this sample's time point label describes: acute infectious mononucleosis, at clinical presentation within 2 weeks of symptom onset (visit 1). Over the course of primary infection, this study followed CD8 T cell responses against two immunodominant EBV epitopes, BRLF1 109 (YVL-BR) and BMLF1 280 (GLC-BM). A positive serum heterophile antibody test and EBV viral capsid antigen-specific IgM indicated primary EBV infection. As a first step, magnetic positive selection (MACS) was used to enrich total CD8 T cells from the PBMCs. A FACSAria III was used to sort live CD3+ CD8+ tetramer+ cells to a purity above 85%. Cells were sorted with a PE-conjugated tetramer loaded with the BRLF1 109-117 peptide. At both acute infection and convalescence, EBV epitope-specific CD8 T cells were tetramer-sorted, and the TCR repertoires of those cells were deep-sequenced directly ex vivo. The donors were three individuals between roughly 18 and 29 years old who had clinical acute infectious mononucleosis along with laboratory evidence of primary EBV infection. Heparinized peripheral blood was collected when donors presented clinically with mononucleosis symptoms and again about 6 months afterward. PBMCs were isolated by Ficoll-Paque density gradient centrifugation.

Beyond this particular receptor, the publication reports: The cohort comprised only a few donors, so group averages rested on very few individuals. Because only a fraction of each donor's blood was analyzed, sampling error might partly explain the low overlap between acute and convalescent clonotypes. For BRLF1 (YVL-BR), a dominant role in TCR repertoire selection was played by TCRalpha CDR3 motifs, whereas only a minimal role was played by TCRbeta. Just 8% to 9.5% of the unique acute clonotypes remained in convalescence, but these persisting clonotypes accounted for most of the response, and new, diverse de novo clonotypes seemingly replaced the other acute clonotypes.

Germline trimming: 7 bases from V, 0 bases from J; junction bases outside gene matches: 8. The CDR3 runs 15 residues from the cysteine to the phenylalanine. Of all the DNA, just the CDR3 is kept, 45 bases in frame from base 1. As encoded in the germline V gene (reference sequence), CDR1 is SEHNR while CDR2 is FQNEAQ. Total RNA from at least 9,000 sorted tetramer+ CD8 T cells was reverse transcribed into cDNA for TCR profiling. CDR3 regions were amplified by PCR with primers annealing to V and J regions, adding unique molecular identifiers to track templates. TCRalpha and TCRbeta chains were profiled using the immunoSEQ platform, including its sequencing and error-correction standards. The source study handled its data this way. Clonal copy numbers were corrected for sequencing and PCR errors, and CDR3s were defined per IMGT conventions. Analysis was restricted to productive rearrangements and performed with immunoSEQ Analyzer versions 2.0 and 3.0, while gene-pairing frequencies underwent further processing in Microsoft Excel. Circos plots were used to visualize V-J pairings, and MEME together with a custom motifSearch program was used to find CDR3 motifs. The probability of generation of TCR sequences was calculated using the OLGA algorithm. Clonotypes found at both visits were termed persistent, clonotypes found only in the acute phase were termed nonpersistent, and clonotypes found only at convalescence were termed de novo. An amino acid clonotype used by more than one donor was defined as a public TCR. TCRdb provides this immuneACCESS table in a form limited to in-frame rearrangements. Some clones are lacking; in checked studies, under half of them reflect an unresolved V gene, and why the rest are absent is not known. That table is the source of V, J and clone size, and D and trimming were worked out from the DNA. The sample table records some 7,000 clones; under 30% of these occur just once. Clones ranked in the top ten supply approximately 30% of the sample.

There are many counts of this clone. No base quality values were provided; no much bigger clone lies one nucleotide off. The sequence joins TRBV7-9 to TRBJ2-5, with 7 bases matching TRBD2. The sample in question was EBV YVL epitope tetramer+ CD8+ T cells sorted from PBMCs, obtained during acute infectious mononucleosis. This specimen's cell subset or site label, per the study, means: CD8 T cells binding a tetramer with EBV BRLF1 109-117 peptide (YVL-BR). The clonotype was recovered from a woman aged 18-30 years with infectious mononucleosis caused by EBV. The CDR3 protein is CASNFNAGDQETQYF. In nucleotide form, the sequence is TGTGCCAGCAACTTCAACGCGGGAGACCAAGAGACCCAGTACTTC.